Listed below are T cell receptor beta chains from one sample, sequenced in a study of CD8 T cells in ankylosing spondylitis. TCRdb re-called the 5' RACE reads through MiXCR, storing one row per CDR3 protein. The sample has about 360,000 distinct CDR3 sequences, roughly 14% seen once. Sample: blood, either unsorted or a sorted T cell fraction (not recorded which). These receptors were taken from a male donor with ankylosing spondylitis or in good health (not recorded which). Each CDR3 is given with its conserved first and last residue. The D gene is left open where the match is weak. Only part of the rows carry a size: once, few, many, or a class if the clone is expanded.

length,D,V,size,J,DNA,CDR3
13,-,TRBV28,-,TRBJ1-1,TGTGCCAGCAGTACCCACGGAGGTACTGAAGCTTTCTTT,CASSTHGGTEAFF
17,TRBD1,TRBV7-2,-,TRBJ2-7,TGTGCCAGCAGCTTAGCGTTTAGGAGACAGGGAACCCACGAGCAGTACTTC,CASSLAFRRQGTHEQYF
12,-,TRBV5-1,many,TRBJ2-1,TGCGCCAGCAGCTTGGTCAGGAATGAGCAGTTCTTC,CASSLVRNEQFF
16,TRBD2,TRBV5-1,-,TRBJ2-5,TGCGCCAGCAGCTCAAGACTAGCGGGAGGGAAAGAGACCCAGTACTTC,CASSSRLAGGKETQYF
12,-,TRBV20-1,few,TRBJ2-7,TGCAGTGCTAGAGAACAGGGCACGGATCCGTACTTC,CSAREQGTDPYF
14,-,TRBV2,once,TRBJ2-7,TGTGCCAGCTCCGCCCGGGGCCCGTCCTACGAGCAGTACTTC,CASSARGPSYEQYF
16,TRBD1,TRBV4-1,-,TRBJ1-5,TGCGCCAGCAGCCAAGATGGCCAGGGGGCAGGGCAGCCCCAGCATTTT,CASSQDGQGAGQPQHF
16,TRBD2,TRBV4-1,-,TRBJ2-3,TGCGCCAGCAGCCTCTTACTAGCGGGGGGGCCGGATACGCAGTATTTT,CASSLLLAGGPDTQYF
16,-,TRBV11-3,-,TRBJ2-4,TGTGCCAGCAGCTTAGGCCCGGTAAAAGCCAAAAACATTCAGTACTTC,CASSLGPVKAKNIQYF
12,-,TRBV20-1,few,TRBJ1-2,TGCAGTGCTAGACGGGCCAACTATGGCTACACCTTC,CSARRANYGYTF
11,-,TRBV6-1,few,TRBJ1-4,TGTGCCAGCGGCTTCGGTGAAAAACTGTTTTTT,CASGFGEKLFF
15,-,TRBV18,-,TRBJ2-6,TGTGCCAGCTCACCAGGGGGGTCTGGGGCCAACGTCCTGACTTTC,CASSPGGSGANVLTF
13,-,TRBV2,many,TRBJ2-2,TGTGCCAGCAGTGTGCAGAACACCGGGGAGCTGTTTTTT,CASSVQNTGELFF
14,-,TRBV5-1,few,TRBJ1-1,TGCGCCAGCAGCTTGGGGGGGCAGCGCGAGGACGCTTTCTTT,CASSLGGQREDAFF
13,TRBD1,TRBV20-1,-,TRBJ2-7,TGCAGTGCCCCCGGGACAGGGGGCAAAGAGCAGTACTTC,CSAPGTGGKEQYF
13,-,TRBV7-9,many,TRBJ1-5,TGTGCCAGCAGTCCGGGGGTGGATCAGCCCCAGCATTTT,CASSPGVDQPQHF
15,-,TRBV5-1,-,TRBJ1-5,TGCGCCAGCAGCGCGGACAGCAATAGCAATCAGCCCCAGCATTTT,CASSADSNSNQPQHF
17,-,TRBV7-2,few,TRBJ2-1,TGTGCCAGCAGCTTACCCGGACTCACCCGCGTCTACAATGAGCAGTTCTTC,CASSLPGLTRVYNEQFF
15,-,TRBV11-2,few,TRBJ2-2,TGTGCCAGCAGCTTAGATCGGTTTAACACCGGGGAGCTGTTTTTT,CASSLDRFNTGELFF
15,-,TRBV20-1,few,TRBJ2-1,TGCAGTTCAAAAGGGGGGGGCAGCTCCTACAATGAGCAGTTCTTC,CSSKGGGSSYNEQFF
15,TRBD1,TRBV20-1,-,TRBJ1-4,TGCAGTGCTATGGGACAGGAATCAACTAATGAAAAACTGTTTTTT,CSAMGQESTNEKLFF
13,-,TRBV6-4,few,TRBJ1-6,TGTGCCAGCGGTTCTAAGGCAAATTCACCCCTCCACTTT,CASGSKANSPLHF
14,TRBD2,TRBV20-1,-,TRBJ2-7,TGCAGTGCCTGGACTAGCGGGGGGGGTTACGAGCAGTACTTC,CSAWTSGGGYEQYF
12,-,TRBV2,-,TRBJ1-4,TGTGCCAGCGCCAGGGACCTCGGAAAACTGTTTTTT,CASARDLGKLFF
12,-,TRBV6-2/TRBV6-3,few,TRBJ2-1,TGTGCCAGCAGCGGGACCGTTTCGGAGCAGTTCTTC,CASSGTVSEQFF
11,-,TRBV5-1,few,TRBJ1-1,TGCGCCAGCAAGGGGGGGACTGAAGCTTTCTTT,CASKGGTEAFF
15,-,TRBV12-3/TRBV12-4,many,TRBJ2-1,TGTGCCAGCAGTTTGCGCGGTAGCTCCTACAATGAGCAGTTCTTC,CASSLRGSSYNEQFF
17,-,TRBV5-1,-,TRBJ2-7,TGCGCCAGCAGCTTGGCCCGAAGGCAGGGAATAAACTACGAGCAGTACTTC,CASSLARRQGINYEQYF
13,-,TRBV12-3/TRBV12-4,few,TRBJ1-1,TGTGCCAGCAGTTTAAGGGCCAGCCCGAAAGCTTTCTTT,CASSLRASPKAFF
13,-,TRBV6-1,-,TRBJ1-5,TGTGCCAGCAGGGAGGCTCGCAATCAGCCCCAGCATTTT,CASREARNQPQHF
13,-,TRBV30,-,TRBJ1-5,TGTGCCTGGAGCGAACGGTATGGTCAGCCCCAGCATTTT,CAWSERYGQPQHF
12,-,TRBV20-1,few,TRBJ2-3,TGCAGTGCTAGAAGGGCCGCAGATACGCAGTATTTT,CSARRAADTQYF
17,TRBD2,TRBV12-3/TRBV12-4,-,TRBJ2-1,TGTGCCTCCCGGCCAGCGGGGGGGCCGTGGTCCTACAATGAGCAGTTCTTC,CASRPAGGPWSYNEQFF
14,-,TRBV5-1,few,TRBJ1-1,TGCGCCAGCAGCCCCAGGGGAGAGACCACTGAAGCTTTCTTT,CASSPRGETTEAFF
13,-,TRBV30,few,TRBJ2-1,TGTGCCTGGAGAGCTTACATAGGCAATGAGCAGTTCTTC,CAWRAYIGNEQFF
18,TRBD1,TRBV4-1,-,TRBJ1-2,TGCGCCAGCAGCCAAGATCCTAGACAGGGAGGTGTTGTTCATGGCTACACCTTC,CASSQDPRQGGVVHGYTF
10,TRBD2,TRBV29-1,few,TRBJ2-1,TGCAGCGGCCGACTAGCCACGGAGTTCTTC,CSGRLATEFF
15,-,TRBV6-1,-,TRBJ2-2,TGTGCCAGCACTCTCAGCCGGGCCGCCGCCGGGGAGCTGTTTTTT,CASTLSRAAAGELFF
14,-,TRBV5-5,-,TRBJ1-1,TGTGCCAGCAGCCAGGGACGGAAGAACACTGAAGCTTTCTTT,CASSQGRKNTEAFF
13,-,TRBV12-3/TRBV12-4,-,TRBJ2-6,TGTGCCAGCAGAATCCCTGGGGCCAACGTCCTGACTTTC,CASRIPGANVLTF
16,-,TRBV6-2/TRBV6-3,few,TRBJ2-5,TGTGCCAGCAGTTACAGTGCGGGGCGAATCCAAGAGACCCAGTACTTC,CASSYSAGRIQETQYF
15,TRBD1,TRBV6-2/TRBV6-3,few,TRBJ2-1,TGTGCCAGCAGGCCCGGGACAGGGGGTTACAATGAGCAGTTCTTC,CASRPGTGGYNEQFF
12,-,TRBV6-1,-,TRBJ2-7,TGTGCCAGCAGTGAAAGCCCCAACGAGCAGTACTTC,CASSESPNEQYF
13,-,TRBV12-3/TRBV12-4,-,TRBJ1-3,TGTGCCAGCAGTGGGCCCTCTGGAAACACCATATATTTT,CASSGPSGNTIYF
14,-,TRBV5-1,-,TRBJ2-5,TGCGCCAGCAGCTTCCACAGGGACGACCAGACCCAGTACTTC,CASSFHRDDQTQYF
17,TRBD2,TRBV3-1,-,TRBJ2-3,TGTGCCAGCAGCCAGATTGGGACTAGCGGGAGTACAGATACGCAGTATTTT,CASSQIGTSGSTDTQYF
15,TRBD2,TRBV5-1,-,TRBJ2-5,TGCGCCAGCAGCCAGGGACTAGCGGGGGGTCAGACCCAGTACTTC,CASSQGLAGGQTQYF
14,-,TRBV4-2,-,TRBJ2-3,TGTGCCAGCAGCCAAGAGGAGGGAGCAGATACGCAGTATTTT,CASSQEEGADTQYF
13,-,TRBV12-3/TRBV12-4,few,TRBJ2-1,TGTGCCAGCAGTAGGGACGAGGGCAATGAGCAGTTCTTC,CASSRDEGNEQFF
15,-,TRBV5-1,many,TRBJ1-1,TGCGCCAGCAGCTCTCTCTTCGGGACAAACACTGAAGCTTTCTTT,CASSSLFGTNTEAFF
14,-,TRBV5-1,-,TRBJ2-7,TGCGCCAGCAGCTTGGCAAGCAGGCCCTACGAGCAGTACTTC,CASSLASRPYEQYF
16,-,TRBV19,few,TRBJ1-1,TGTGCCAGTAGTATAGCCCCGGGACAAACTAACACTGAAGCTTTCTTT,CASSIAPGQTNTEAFF
14,-,TRBV7-2,-,TRBJ2-5,TGTGCCAGCAGCTTAGGGACGAATCGAGAGACCCAGTACTTC,CASSLGTNRETQYF
13,TRBD1,TRBV12-3/TRBV12-4,-,TRBJ1-1,TGTGCCAGCAGTTTTGTAGGGGGCGATGGAGCTTTCTTT,CASSFVGGDGAFF
15,-,TRBV7-2,many,TRBJ2-3,TGTGCCAGCAGCCCGGAAGGGCGAGGCACAGATACGCAGTATTTT,CASSPEGRGTDTQYF